A single sample is the source of the 8 T cell receptor beta chains below, sequenced in a study of T cells in Graves' hyperthyroidism and ophthalmopathy. Template material for amplifying TCR beta CDR3 regions consisted of RNA transcripts. HTBI primers were the set used in a first-round RT-PCR of the TCR CDR3. TCRdb redid the calling of the multiplex PCR reads with MiXCR, one entry per CDR3 protein. The repertoire holds around 500,000 distinct CDR3 sequences, with 12% to 15% as singletons. Sequences were obtained from blood. The origin of the receptors is a middle-aged woman with Graves' hyperthyroidism.

The rearrangement links TRBV12-3 or TRBV12-4 to TRBJ2-2, with D perhaps TRBD1 (6 bases). V was cut by 6 bases and J by 2 bases, with 13 bases left in between. This CDR3 has 15 amino acids. The CDR3 region is CASRVSGVNTGELFF. CDR3 sequence (DNA): TGTGCCAGCAGAGTATCAGGGGTCAACACCGGGGAGCTGTTTTTT.

This rearrangement joins TRBV28 to TRBJ2-4, with 9 positions matching TRBD1. The CDR3 extends over 15 amino acids. The germline V gene has CDR1 MDHEN and CDR2 SYDVKM. With 10 bases clipped from V and 7 bases from J, the junction kept 14 bases outside the gene matches. Here the CDR3 reads CANGSNRGLRNIQYF. The CDR3 bases are TGTGCCAACGGCTCAAACAGGGGGCTTCGGAACATTCAGTACTTC.

This clonotype was observed a few times. V usage is TRBV19 and J usage is TRBJ1-5, with 12 nucleotides matching TRBD1. The V gene's germline CDR1 is LNHDA and CDR2 SQIVND (reference sequence). The CDR3 has 17 residues. With V trimmed by 8 bases and J by 0 bases, 8 bases remained unmatched. The CDR3 reads CASRSGTGGRSNQPQHF. DNA for the CDR3: TGTGCCAGTCGATCCGGGACAGGGGGCCGTAGCAATCAGCCCCAGCATTTT. Variable domain in full (rest from reference TRBV19 and TRBJ1-5): DGGITQSPKYLFRKEGQNVTLSCEQNLNHDAMYWYRQDPGQGLRLIYYSQIVNDFQKGDIAEGYSVSREKKESFPLTVTSAQKNPTAFYLCASRSGTGGRSNQPQHFGDGTRLSIL.

This clonotype was detected ten times or more. This chain joins TRBV3-1 and TRBJ2-7; TRBD2 agrees at 7 bases. The V gene's germline CDR1 is LGHDT and CDR2 YNNKEL (reference sequence). Losses at the gene ends were 1 base for V and 3 bases for J; bases not matched to a gene: 3. The CDR3 is 14 residues long. CDR3 sequence reads: CASSQAQRGYEQYF. In nucleotides, the CDR3 is TGTGCCAGCAGCCAAGCACAGCGGGGCTACGAGCAGTACTTC.

The chain employs TRBV7-9 and TRBJ2-3, with D tentatively TRBD2 (9 bases). Trimming took 2 bases from V and 4 from J, leaving 25 bases between them. Germline V gives CDR1 SEHNR, CDR2 FQNEAQ (reference sequence). The CDR3 covers 19 residues. The CDR3 reads CASSLFTGGLAPEPDTQYF. The CDR3 region has the DNA TGTGCCAGCAGCTTATTTACAGGGGGACTAGCCCCAGAGCCAGATACGCAGTATTTT.

Turning to this clonotype: Mismatch with germline at one junction end may stem from a read error. The chain is built from TRBV14 and TRBJ2-7; TRBD2 matches at 7 bases. This CDR3 has 15 residues. The germline gives CDR1 SGHDN, CDR2 FVKESK. The CDR3 DNA reads as TGTGCCAGCAGCCAAGATCCAGCGGGGTCCTACGAGCGGTACTTC. This codes for CASSQDPAGSYERYF.

J is TRBJ2-1 and V is TRBV27, with a tentative D call TRBD1 (6 bases). The ends were cut back, 7 bases at V and 5 bases at J, with 12 bases in the middle. Germline values: CDR1 MNHEY, CDR2 SMNVEV (reference sequence). The CDR3 length is 13 residues. CDR3 loop: CASKKGGNNEQFF. In nucleotides, the CDR3 is TGTGCCAGCAAAAAAGGGGGAAACAATGAGCAGTTCTTC.

The chain combines TRBV6-1 with TRBJ2-6; D might be TRBD1 or TRBD2, each matching 5 bases. The ends were cut back, 7 bases at V and 1 base at J, with 14 bases in the middle. This CDR3 comprises 16 residues. Germline loops: CDR1 MNHNS, CDR2 SASEGT. The CDR3: CASKPGRQSGANVLTF. CDR3 DNA sequence: TGTGCCAGCAAACCGGGACGGCAGTCTGGGGCCAACGTCCTGACTTTC.